This T cell receptor (beta chain) was obtained from a study of blood T cell dynamics during melanoma immunotherapy. Here immunoSEQ multiplex PCR was the method, and the copy in TCRdb shows in-frame clones only, minus some. Counted here are about 22,000 clones, 85% to 90% occurring once; the ten biggest clones make up over 1%. Germline trimming cut 3 bases from V and 5 bases from J; bases unmatched to any gene: 7. Looked up from germline, CDR1 is SQVTM and CDR2 is ANQGSEA. The CDR3 has 14 residues. Stated time point: pre-treatment baseline. As concerns this clone: Its cognate antigen is unknown.

Study-wide results and limits: At W3, later disease-control patients showed bifurcated PBMC repertoire changes, unlike progressors.

This rearrangement joins TRBV29-1 to TRBJ2-7, with 10 bases that match TRBD1. The TCR sequence derives from a human donor with melanoma. The sequencing here drew on blood, taken from a patient treated with checkpoint blockade. The CDR3 sequence: CSVERQGARNEQYF. The CDR3 bases are TGCAGCGTTGAGAGACAGGGGGCTCGCAACGAGCAGTACTTC.